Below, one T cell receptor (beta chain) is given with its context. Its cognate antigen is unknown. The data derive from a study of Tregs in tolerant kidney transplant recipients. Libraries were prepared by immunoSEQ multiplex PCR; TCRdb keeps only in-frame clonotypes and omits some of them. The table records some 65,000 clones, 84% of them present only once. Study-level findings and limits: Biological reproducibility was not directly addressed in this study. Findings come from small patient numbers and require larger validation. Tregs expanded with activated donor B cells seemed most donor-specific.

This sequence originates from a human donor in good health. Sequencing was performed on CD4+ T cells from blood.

CDR3 in amino acids: CASSQEKRGDGYTF. CDR3 DNA: TGCGCCAGCAGCCAAGAAAAACGAGGAGATGGCTACACCTTC. V is TRBV4-3 and J is TRBJ1-2; D not certain. Trimming cost V 0 bases and J 6 bases, with 11 bases left between them. Germline V gene sequence: CDR1 LGHNA, CDR2 YSLEER. This CDR3 spans 14 amino acids.